Sequencing of this T cell receptor beta chain was carried out in a study of blood T cell repertoires in COVID-19. Study at large: Sources were T cells, B-cell-depleted T cells, or PBMCs; the material itself was cDNA or gDNA.

Authors' data handling: By means of reference gene primer amplification, nucleated cell counts were estimated. TCRdb's table, derived via immunoSEQ multiplex PCR, lists solely in-frame clones and lacks some. V, J and clone size are taken as reported in that table, and D and trimming were inferred from the DNA itself. The sample consists of tens of thousands of clones, around 65% of them appearing once. V shed 4 bases and J shed 12 bases, with 16 bases lying between them. Germline V gene data show CDR1 as MDHEN and CDR2 as SYDVKM. CDR3 length: 13 residues. The sample comprised peripheral blood. The TCR comes from a woman in her 70s with acute or convalescent COVID-19. The chain carries TRBV28 and TRBJ2-1; a weak D match, TRBD2 (5 bases). The chain's CDR3 is CASSSGSRTPQFF. The CDR3, as DNA: TGTGCCAGCAGTTCTGGTTCACGGACTCCGCAGTTCTTC.